This entry lists 17 T cell receptor beta chains sequenced from one sample in a study of high-grade serous ovarian cancer treatment subgroups. Tumor samples were obtained before definitive surgery or chemotherapy. The data were produced by immunoSEQ multiplex PCR, yet TCRdb's version contains in-frame clones alone and is incomplete. The sample holds 3,500 to 5,000 clones, approximately 69% seen once. The sample consisted of tumor tissue. Receptors originate from a human donor with high-grade serous ovarian cancer.

The chain joins TRBV6-6 to TRBJ1-1, with 7 bases identical to TRBD1. Germline assignment: CDR1 MNHNY and CDR2 SVGAGI (reference sequence). The CDR3 covers 16 residues. With 4 bases clipped from V and 5 bases from J, the junction kept 13 bases outside the gene matches. The chain's CDR3 is CASSWGAGRGRTEAFF. CDR3 coding DNA: TGTGCCAGCAGTTGGGGAGCAGGGAGGGGGCGAACTGAAGCTTTCTTT.

The chain uses TRBV10-2 and TRBJ2-2; no clear D. The CDR3 is made up of 15 amino acids. The ends were cut back, 4 bases at V and 3 bases at J, with 12 bases in the middle. The germline V gene has CDR1 WSHSY and CDR2 SAAADI. Here the CDR3 DNA reads TGCGCCAGCAGTGGGCAGACGCCCTACACCGGGGAGCTGTTTTTT. This codes for CASSGQTPYTGELFF.

This chain links TRBV28 with TRBJ1-2; TRBD1 matches 10 bases. The ends lost 6 bases at V and 4 bases at J; junction bases unmatched: 11. This CDR3 has 16 residues. The germline CDR1 and CDR2 sequences are MDHEN and SYDVKM. Here the CDR3 DNA reads TGTGCCAGCAGCGGGGGACAGGGGAGTAAAGTCTATGGCTACACCTTC. Protein: CASSGGQGSKVYGYTF.

This clone is labeled as medium-sized. The rearrangement uses TRBV2 and TRBJ1-1; possibly TRBD1 for D (6 bases). The V end lost 8 bases, the J end lost 5 bases, and 15 bases lay between the germline ends. There are 13 residues in the CDR3. CDR1 and CDR2 (germline): SNHLY, FYNNEI. This CDR3 reads CASLSGRGTEAFF. In DNA, the CDR3 is TGTGCCAGCCTGTCCGGTAGGGGGACTGAAGCTTTCTTT.

The chain combines TRBV6-1 with TRBJ2-1; no firm D call. The CDR3 length is 11 residues. The V and J ends lost 1 base and 7 bases respectively, with 2 bases between them. Germline V CDR1 and CDR2: MNHNS, SASEGT. The CDR3 reads CASSEGNEQFF. The CDR3 nucleotides are TGTGCCAGCAGTGAAGGGAATGAGCAGTTCTTC.

The gene calls are TRBV6-5 and TRBJ2-2, with D unclear. This CDR3 has 16 amino acids. V lost 2 bases and J lost 0, with 10 bases in between. The germline V gene encodes CDR1 MNHEY and CDR2 SVGAGI. The CDR3 loop reads CASSYEPASNTGELFF. For the CDR3, the DNA is TGTGCCAGCAGTTACGAGCCAGCCTCGAACACCGGGGAGCTGTTTTTT.

The chain links TRBV6-1 to TRBJ1-5, with D maybe TRBD1 (6 bases). The germline CDR1 and CDR2 sequences are MNHNS and SASEGT. The V gene lost 3 bases and the J gene lost 3 bases, with 12 bases spanning the gap. CDR3 size: 15 residues. The CDR3 bases are TGTGCCAGCAGTGAGTGGGGACAAGTCAATCAGCCCCAGCATTTT. It yields the protein CASSEWGQVNQPQHF.

The V gene is TRBV10-2, the J gene TRBJ2-3; D may match TRBD1 or TRBD2 (6 bases each). Trimming shortened V by 5 bases and J by 6 bases, and 12 bases separated the two germline ends. Germline assignment: CDR1 WSHSY and CDR2 SAAADI. There are 13 residues in the CDR3. CDR3 amino acids: CASSRGARDTQYF. For the CDR3, the DNA is TGCGCCAGCAGTAGGGGGGCCAGGGATACGCAGTATTTT.

The rearrangement joins TRBV11-2 to TRBJ1-4; possible D gene TRBD1, 5 bases. CDR3 size: 13 residues. CDR1 is SGHAT, CDR2 FQNNGV, per germline. V lost 3 bases and J 5 bases, leaving 7 bases between the germline ends. CDR3 protein: CASSLTVNEKLFF. CDR3 DNA sequence: TGTGCCAGCAGCTTGACAGTGAATGAAAAACTGTTTTTT.

The rearrangement links TRBV19 to TRBJ1-5; D gene unclear. Trimming shortened V by 2 bases and J by 4 bases, and 15 bases separated the two germline ends. Germline CDR1 and CDR2: LNHDA and SQIVND (reference sequence). CDR3 size: 16 residues. The CDR3 nucleotides read TGTGCCAGTAGTATAATCGGGCAGCTGAGAAATCAGCCCCAGCATTTT. This translates into CASSIIGQLRNQPQHF.

The chain couples TRBV2 to TRBJ1-2; no clear D gene. Trimming left V 4 bases short and J 0 bases short, with 3 bases between. Germline CDR1 and CDR2: SNHLY and FYNNEI. The CDR3 is made up of 12 amino acids. CDR3 sequence (DNA): TGTGCCAGCAGTGGGGCTAACTATGGCTACACCTTC. Translated, it gives CASSGANYGYTF.

The sample holds a few counts of this clone. The V gene is TRBV4-3, the J gene TRBJ2-7; 8 bases line up with TRBD2. Losses at the gene ends were 3 bases for V and 3 bases for J; bases not matched to a gene: 7. Germline values: CDR1 LGHNA, CDR2 YSLEER. CDR3 length: 15 residues. CDR3 protein: CASSHSPGGGYEQYF. The CDR3, as DNA: TGCGCCAGCAGCCATTCTCCCGGGGGGGGCTACGAGCAGTACTTC.

V is TRBV5-4 and J is TRBJ2-1, with D possibly matching TRBD1 (6 bases). CDR3 length: 15 residues. Trimming cost V 0 bases and J 5 bases, with 12 bases left between them. CDR1 and CDR2 (germline): SGHNT, YYREEE (reference sequence). The DNA of the CDR3 is TGTGCCAGCAGCTTGGGCCAGGGGATCAACAATGAGCAGTTCTTC. The encoded protein is CASSLGQGINNEQFF.

The CDR3 is CSVSGLNTEAFF. The CDR3, as DNA: TGCAGCGTTTCAGGATTGAACACTGAAGCTTTCTTT. The rearrangement uses TRBV29-1 and TRBJ1-1; D remains unclear. Trimming left V 5 bases short and J 0 bases short, with 7 bases between. Germline V CDR1 and CDR2: SQVTM, ANQGSEA. The CDR3 spans 12 residues. Full variable domain (missing parts from reference TRBV29-1 and TRBJ1-1): SAVISQKPSRDICQRGTSLTIQCQVDSQVTMMFWYRQQPGQSLTLIATANQGSEATYESGFVIDKFPISRPNLTFSTLTVSNMSPEDSSIYLCSVSGLNTEAFFGQGTRLTVV.

The V call is TRBV13, the J call TRBJ1-5, with 8 bases matching TRBD1. CDR3 size: 16 residues. Germline V gene data show CDR1 as PRHDT and CDR2 as FYEKMQ (reference sequence). The J segment lost 3 bases and the V segment lost 5 bases, leaving 9 bases of the junction unmatched. As DNA, the CDR3 is TGTGCCAGCAGCCAAGGCAGGGGGCTGAACAATCAGCCCCAGCATTTT. Encoded protein: CASSQGRGLNNQPQHF.

The V call is TRBV19, the J call TRBJ1-1, with 10 positions matching TRBD1. The ends lost 4 bases at V and 1 base at J; junction bases unmatched: 3. The length of the CDR3 is 15 residues. CDR1 LNHDA and CDR2 SQIVND come from the germline V gene (reference sequence). In DNA, the CDR3 is TGTGCCAGTAGTACGGGGACAGGGGCGAACACTGAAGCTTTCTTT. Encoded protein: CASSTGTGANTEAFF.

This clone has only a few counts. The gene calls are TRBV28 and TRBJ1-1; a weak D match, TRBD1 (6 bases). This CDR3 spans 12 amino acids. V lost 6 bases and J 5 bases, leaving 10 bases between the germline ends. Per germline, CDR1 MDHEN and CDR2 SYDVKM. The CDR3 DNA follows: TGTGCCAGCAGAAACAGGGTTACTGAAGCTTTCTTT. Translation gives CASRNRVTEAFF.